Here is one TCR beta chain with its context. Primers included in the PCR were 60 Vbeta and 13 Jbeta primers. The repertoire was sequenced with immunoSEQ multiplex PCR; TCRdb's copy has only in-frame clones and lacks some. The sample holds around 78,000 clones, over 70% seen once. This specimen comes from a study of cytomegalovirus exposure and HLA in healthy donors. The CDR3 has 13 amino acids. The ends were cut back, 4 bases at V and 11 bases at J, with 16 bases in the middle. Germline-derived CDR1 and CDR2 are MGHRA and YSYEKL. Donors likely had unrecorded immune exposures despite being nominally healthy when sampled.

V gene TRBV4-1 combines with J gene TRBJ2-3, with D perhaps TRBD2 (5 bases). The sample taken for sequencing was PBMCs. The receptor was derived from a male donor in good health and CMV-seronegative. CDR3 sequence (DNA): TGCGCCAGCAGCCCCAGGTTCGGGGATGGGCAGTATTTT. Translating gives CASSPRFGDGQYF.